The next 27 T cell receptor beta chains were all read from a single sample in a study of spatial heterogeneity in lung cancer. TCRdb processed the 5' RACE reads anew with MiXCR; each CDR3 protein has one entry. The sample includes around 60,000 distinct CDR3 sequences, roughly 8% of them seen just once. The time point denotes: sample taken at primary tumor resection. Tumor, nontumor lung or frozen PBMC supplied whole RNA that was sequenced unsorted. Sequencing used PBMCs, obtained at surgery. The receptors here all came from a female donor with early-stage non-small cell lung cancer.

This clonotype was seen a handful of times. The chain has TRBV5-1 and TRBJ2-7, with 8 positions matching TRBD1. The germline CDR1 and CDR2 sequences are SGHRS and YFSETQ. V dropped 9 bases and J dropped 3; count of bases not matched to a gene: 8. The CDR3 has 13 residues. CDR3 sequence: CANWTGCGYEQYF. The CDR3 bases are TGCGCCAACTGGACAGGGTGCGGCTACGAGCAGTACTTC.

This clonotype showed up many times. The chain couples TRBV5-1 to TRBJ2-5; D gene ambiguous. The CDR3 totals 14 residues. Germline V gene lookup returns CDR1 SGHRS and CDR2 YFSETQ. Trimming shortened V by 4 bases and J by 2 bases, and 12 bases separated the two germline ends. CDR3 protein: CASSIGPQQETQYF. The CDR3 DNA follows: TGCGCCAGCAGCATAGGACCGCAACAAGAGACCCAGTACTTC.

This clonotype was seen a handful of times. V gene TRBV28 combines with J gene TRBJ2-7; D remains ambiguous. Trimming stripped 5 bases from V and 0 bases from J, with 5 bases between. CDR1 and CDR2 (germline): MDHEN, SYDVKM. CDR3 size: 12 residues. The CDR3 region is CASSHDSYEQYV. The CDR3 DNA reads TGTGCCAGCAGTCACGACTCCTACGAGCAGTACGTC.

This clonotype was detected many times. The CDR3 reads CASQPYRGGQPQHF. As DNA, the CDR3 is TGTGCCAGCCAACCGTACAGGGGAGGTCAGCCCCAGCATTTT. The V gene is TRBV18, the J gene TRBJ1-5; the match to TRBD1 covers 7 bases. Looked up from germline, CDR1 is KGHSH and CDR2 is LQKENI. J gave up 6 bases and V 8 bases, and 10 bases lay outside the gene matches. This CDR3 has 14 residues.

The sample holds many counts of this clonotype. The rearrangement links TRBV5-1 to TRBJ2-5, with TRBD2 as a possible D gene (5 bases). Germline loops: CDR1 SGHRS, CDR2 YFSETQ. The CDR3 length is 14 residues. Trimming cost V 4 bases and J 1 base, with 11 bases left between them. The CDR3 DNA is TGCGCCAGCAGCCTCGGGGATTCCCAAGAGACCCAGTACTTC. Encoded protein: CASSLGDSQETQYF.

Many counts were recorded for this clonotype. The rearrangement uses TRBV20-1 and TRBJ2-3; D is perhaps TRBD2 (6 bases). Per the germline V gene, CDR1 is DFQATT and CDR2 is SNEGSKA (reference sequence). Trimming stripped 3 bases from V and 6 bases from J, with 13 bases between. This CDR3 region has 13 residues. The CDR3: CSARTRVGDTQYF. The CDR3 DNA follows: TGCAGTGCTAGGACTAGAGTAGGGGATACGCAGTATTTT.

The V gene is TRBV28, the J gene TRBJ1-2; possible D gene TRBD1, 6 bases. There are 14 residues in the CDR3. Deletions cut 2 bases from V and 4 bases from J, with 11 bases between. Per germline, CDR1 MDHEN and CDR2 SYDVKM. CDR3 DNA sequence: TGTGCCAGCAGTTTACCAGGACAGTTCTATGGCTACACCTTC. Translated, it gives CASSLPGQFYGYTF.

This clonotype was observed a few times. The chain links TRBV21-1 to TRBJ2-3; no DNA check was done on the table's D call, TRBD1. TRBV21-1 is an annotated pseudogene. The CDR3 consists of 16 residues. The CDR3 DNA is TGTGCCAGCATGAGGGACAGGGAGGACGACCCAGATACGCAGTATTTT. Its protein product is CASMRDREDDPDTQYF.

This clonotype was recorded a few times. The chain is built from TRBV5-4 and TRBJ2-4; the D gene is possibly TRBD2 (5 bases). In germline, CDR1 is SGHNT, CDR2 YYREEE (reference sequence). Trimming removed 0 bases from V and 7 bases from J, with 17 bases in between. The CDR3 is 16 residues long. The CDR3 region has the DNA TGTGCCAGCAGCTTGGCCAAACACCCTAGAGGGAACATTCAGTACTTC. It is translated as CASSLAKHPRGNIQYF.

This clonotype was counted at least ten times. J is TRBJ2-1 and V is TRBV5-4; 8 positions agree with TRBD1. With 3 bases clipped from V and 4 bases from J, the junction kept 6 bases outside the gene matches. The CDR3 is made up of 15 amino acids. Germline lookup yields CDR1 SGHNT and CDR2 YYREEE (reference sequence). DNA of the CDR3: TGTGCCAGCAGCTCAGGGGGCGATAGGTACAATGAGCAGTTCTTC. It specifies CASSSGGDRYNEQFF.

This clonotype was detected ten times or more. The V and J genes are TRBV6-2 or TRBV6-3 and TRBJ1-1; TRBD1 is a possible D gene (6 bases). Germline CDR1 reads MNHEY; CDR2 reads SVGEGT. Trimming shortened V by 6 bases and J by 6 bases, and 17 bases separated the two germline ends. The CDR3 loop spans 14 amino acids. The CDR3 DNA reads as TGTGCCAGCAGGTCCGCCGGGGGGGCAGCTGAAGCTTTCTTT. Translating it yields CASRSAGGAAEAFF.

Comments on this clonotype: The conserved phenylalanine or tryptophan is not found at the CDR3 terminus, so this likely reflects a read error. The J gene is TRBJ2-3, the V gene TRBV9, with 10 bases that match TRBD2. Germline lookup yields CDR1 SGDLS and CDR2 YYNGEE. The CDR3 totals 15 residues. The V and J ends lost 3 bases and 5 bases, in that order; junction bases with no gene match: 6. The CDR3, as DNA: TGTGCCAGCAGCGCCGCTAGCGGGGGCCAAGATACGCAGTATTAT. Protein product: CASSAASGGQDTQYY.

The table lists this clonotype with many counts. The chain carries TRBV20-1 and TRBJ2-3, with 7 bases aligning to TRBD1. The germline gives CDR1 DFQATT, CDR2 SNEGSKA (reference sequence). Trimming at V came to 4 bases and at J to 8 bases, leaving 21 bases not matched to a gene. The CDR3 runs to 17 residues. CDR3 coding DNA: TGCAGTGCTACTACCCTTAGACAGGGCCCCCCATCCGGTACGCAGTATTTT. Translated: CSATTLRQGPPSGTQYF.

This clonotype was picked up a small number of times. The chain joins TRBV11-2 to TRBJ2-7; TRBD1 aligns across 7 bases. Trimming at V came to 4 bases and at J to 4 bases, leaving 16 bases not matched to a gene. This CDR3 is 17 amino acids long. CDR1 is SGHAT, CDR2 FQNNGV, per germline. As DNA, the CDR3 is TGTGCCAGCAGCTCTCGGACACCGTCTAAGGGGGCATACGAGCAGTACTTC. Translation: CASSSRTPSKGAYEQYF. The complete variable domain, with remaining parts taken from reference TRBV11-2 and TRBJ2-7, reads EAGVAQSPRYKIIEKRQSVAFWCNPISGHATLYWYQQILGQGPKLLIQFQNNGVVDDSQLPKDRFSAERLKGVDSTLKIQPAKLEDSAVYLCASSSRTPSKGAYEQYFGPGTRLTVT.

The chain combines TRBV5-1 with TRBJ1-5; D gene unclear. The germline V and J ends were trimmed by 1 base and 7 bases, with 9 bases remaining between them. The germline V gene has CDR1 SGHRS and CDR2 YFSETQ. The CDR3 is 13 residues long. In DNA, the CDR3 is TGCGCCAGCAGCTTGAGCAGCAGCCAGCCCCAGCATTTT. It translates to CASSLSSSQPQHF. The variable domain in full, with the rest retrieved from reference TRBV5-1 and TRBJ1-5, is KAGVTQTPRYLIKTRGQQVTLSCSPISGHRSVSWYQQTPGQGLQFLFEYFSETQRNKGNFPGRFSGRQFSNSRSEMNVSTLELGDSALYLCASSLSSSQPQHFGDGTRLSIL.

This clonotype was recorded at least ten times. V is TRBV10-3 and J is TRBJ2-7; D ambiguous. Deletions cut 5 bases from V and 0 bases from J, with 11 bases between. The CDR3 is 14 residues long. Per the germline V gene, CDR1 is ENHRY and CDR2 is SYGVKD. The CDR3 nucleotides are TGTGCCATCAGTCAGGCCGCAAGCTCCTACGAGCAGTACTTC. Translating gives CAISQAASSYEQYF.

The chain links TRBV20-1 to TRBJ1-1; 9 positions agree with TRBD1. With 7 bases clipped from V and 4 bases from J, the junction kept 7 bases outside the gene matches. This CDR3 is built from 13 residues. The germline V gene has CDR1 DFQATT and CDR2 SNEGSKA (reference sequence). In DNA, the CDR3 is TGCAGTGTCCCGGGACAGGGCTTCACTGAAGCTTTCTTT. Translating gives CSVPGQGFTEAFF.

This clonotype was picked up many times. V is TRBV12-3 or TRBV12-4 and J is TRBJ1-5, with TRBD1 matching 10 bases. The CDR3 length is 18 residues. The junction had 18 bases not matched to a gene; V was cut back by 5 bases and J by 8 bases. The CDR3 nucleotides read TGTGCCAGCAGTCCCGGACAGGGGGGCGCCCTAGTCACGGAGCCCCAGCATTTT. It is translated as CASSPGQGGALVTEPQHF.

This clonotype was seen repeatedly, ten times or more. The chain recombines TRBV25-1 with TRBJ2-1, with D maybe TRBD1 (5 bases). CDR3 length equals 16 residues. Germline V gives CDR1 MGHDK, CDR2 SYGVNS. Trimming took 6 bases from V and 0 from J, leaving 15 bases between them. The CDR3 sequence: CASRGEGRSSYNEQFF. CDR3 in DNA: TGTGCCAGCAGAGGGGAAGGACGGAGCTCCTACAATGAGCAGTTCTTC.

In this sample, this clonotype turned up a few times. The chain recombines TRBV14 with TRBJ1-3; D unclear. Germline lookup yields CDR1 SGHDN and CDR2 FVKESK. V lost 4 bases and J 0 bases, leaving 7 bases between the germline ends. CDR3 length: 14 residues. In DNA, the CDR3 is TGTGCCAGCAGCCTAAGTAACTCTGGAAACACCATATATTTT. Translated, it gives CASSLSNSGNTIYF.

In this sample, this clonotype turned up many times. This chain connects TRBV28 to TRBJ1-4, with no clear D. Looked up from germline, CDR1 is MDHEN and CDR2 is SYDVKM. The CDR3 sequence is 17 residues long. V was cut by 6 bases and J by 0 bases, with 17 bases left in between. The CDR3 DNA is TGTGCCAGCAGCCGCGGTTTGGTGTCCTCAACTAATGAAAAACTGTTTTTT. Amino acid sequence: CASSRGLVSSTNEKLFF.

This clonotype occurred a few times. The chain uses TRBV15 and TRBJ2-7; no clear D gene. The CDR3 is 14 residues long. Germline V gives CDR1 LNHNV, CDR2 YYDKDF (reference sequence). Trimming took off 0 bases at V and 0 bases at J, with 6 bases between the two ends. The CDR3 nucleotides are TGTGCCACCAGCAGAGATCCGAGCTCCTACGAGCAGTACGTC. Its translation: CATSRDPSSYEQYV.

This clonotype appeared many times. The J gene is TRBJ2-4, the V gene TRBV9, with D perhaps being TRBD1 or TRBD2 (5 bases each). V dropped 2 bases and J dropped 6 bases, with 18 bases sitting between them. The length of the CDR3 is 16 residues. Germline CDR1 SGDLS, CDR2 YYNGEE. This CDR3 is CASSVDLGAHGNIQYF. The CDR3 DNA follows: TGTGCCAGCAGCGTTGACCTCGGGGCCCACGGAAACATTCAGTACTTC.

This clonotype has a count of ten or more. The chain employs TRBV9 and TRBJ2-2; TRBD1 aligns across 7 bases. The germline V gene encodes CDR1 SGDLS and CDR2 YYNGEE. CDR3 length: 17 residues. Unmatched junction bases numbered 8, after V lost 3 bases and J lost 0 bases. CDR3 residues: CASSAEDRNANTGELFF. CDR3 sequence (DNA): TGTGCCAGCAGCGCAGAGGACAGGAACGCGAACACCGGGGAGCTGTTTTTT.

The chain couples TRBV6-5 to TRBJ2-7; 10 bases align to TRBD2. Germline CDR1 reads MNHEY; CDR2 reads SVGAGI. The CDR3 consists of 18 residues. V shed 1 base and J 3 bases; nucleotides not matched to a gene: 12. The CDR3 here is CASSYWAGLAGENYEQYF. In nucleotides, the CDR3 is TGTGCCAGCAGTTACTGGGCCGGGCTAGCGGGAGAGAACTACGAGCAGTACTTC.

The genes are TRBV29-1 and TRBJ2-3; tentative D call: TRBD2 (6 bases). The CDR3 spans 13 residues. The V gene lost 5 bases and the J gene lost 0 bases, with 9 bases spanning the gap. Germline assignment: CDR1 SQVTM and CDR2 ANQGSEA. This CDR3 is CSVSGTSTDTQYF. The CDR3 DNA is TGCAGCGTTTCTGGGACTAGCACAGATACGCAGTATTTT.

This clonotype was observed a few times. This chain links TRBV25-1 with TRBJ1-2; D is ambiguous. CDR1 and CDR2 (germline): MGHDK, SYGVNS. V gave up 3 bases and J gave up 4 bases, with 6 bases separating them. CDR3 length: 12 amino acids. CDR3 amino acids: CASSDPPYGYTF. CDR3 sequence (DNA): TGTGCCAGCAGTGATCCGCCCTATGGCTACACCTTC.